This is a list of T cell receptor beta chains from one sample in a study of blood T cell repertoires in COVID-19. Sequencing was performed with immunoSEQ multiplex PCR; in TCRdb, only in-frame clones are kept and a portion is missing. The repertoire includes around 100,000 clones, roughly nine tenths of them detected once, and roughly 5% sits in the top ten. Material for sequencing was peripheral blood. The receptors were gathered from a human donor in a cohort sampled during active COVID-19. Each CDR3 is given with its conserved first and last residue. The order of the fields is V gene, J gene, CDR3 length, clone size, D gene, CDR3 DNA, CDR3 protein. The D gene is left open where the match is weak. Clone size is stated in some rows and not others, as once, few, many or a class when expanded.

v_call: TRBV9
j_call: TRBJ2-1
cdr3_length: 15
clone_size: -
d_call: TRBD1
cdr3_nt: TGTGCCAGCAGCATGGGGACAGGGGCATACAATGAGCAGTTCTTC
cdr3_aa: CASSMGTGAYNEQFF

v_call: TRBV19
j_call: TRBJ1-3
cdr3_length: 18
clone_size: once
d_call: TRBD1
cdr3_nt: TGTGCCAGCAGATTTAACCGGGACAGGGGCCGGGGTGGAAACACCATATATTTT
cdr3_aa: CASRFNRDRGRGGNTIYF

v_call: TRBV13
j_call: TRBJ2-1
cdr3_length: 16
clone_size: -
d_call: TRBD2
cdr3_nt: TGTGCCAGCAGCCACCGACTAGCGGGAGTCTACAATGAGCAGTTCTTC
cdr3_aa: CASSHRLAGVYNEQFF

v_call: TRBV7-2
j_call: TRBJ2-2
cdr3_length: 15
clone_size: once
d_call: TRBD2
cdr3_nt: TGTGCCAGCAGACTAGCGGGTGGGAACACCGGGGAGCTGTTTTTT
cdr3_aa: CASRLAGGNTGELFF

v_call: TRBV28
j_call: TRBJ1-2
cdr3_length: 15
clone_size: few
d_call: TRBD1
cdr3_nt: TGTGCCAGCAGTTCATCGCGACAGGGTCACTATGGCTACACCTTC
cdr3_aa: CASSSSRQGHYGYTF

v_call: TRBV6-5
j_call: TRBJ2-7
cdr3_length: 15
clone_size: -
d_call: -
cdr3_nt: TGTGCCAGCAGTTACGGTCAGGCAGGCACCTACGAGCAGTACTTC
cdr3_aa: CASSYGQAGTYEQYF

v_call: TRBV15
j_call: TRBJ1-1
cdr3_length: 15
clone_size: -
d_call: TRBD1
cdr3_nt: TGTGCCACCAGCAGCGACAGGGAAGGGGCCACTGAAGCTTTCTTT
cdr3_aa: CATSSDREGATEAFF

v_call: TRBV7-9
j_call: TRBJ1-3
cdr3_length: 14
clone_size: -
d_call: -
cdr3_nt: TGTGCCAGCAGCTTATCACTGGTTGGAAACACCATATATTTT
cdr3_aa: CASSLSLVGNTIYF

v_call: TRBV11-2
j_call: TRBJ2-6
cdr3_length: 19
clone_size: -
d_call: TRBD1
cdr3_nt: TGTGCCAGCAGACAGGGGGCGCGCTTGACCAGCTCTGGGGCCAACGTCCTGACTTTC
cdr3_aa: CASRQGARLTSSGANVLTF

v_call: TRBV6-1
j_call: TRBJ1-5
cdr3_length: 15
clone_size: -
d_call: -
cdr3_nt: TGTGCCAGCAGTGAAGCGGGCACTGGCAATCAGCCCCAGCATTTT
cdr3_aa: CASSEAGTGNQPQHF

v_call: TRBV7-3
j_call: TRBJ1-6
cdr3_length: 14
clone_size: -
d_call: -
cdr3_nt: TGTGCCAGCAGTTTAGGGGGGAATAATTCACCCCTCCACTTT
cdr3_aa: CASSLGGNNSPLHF

v_call: TRBV15
j_call: TRBJ1-2
cdr3_length: 14
clone_size: -
d_call: -
cdr3_nt: TGTGCCACCAGCCGAGGGGCCGCAACTGGTGGCTACACCTTC
cdr3_aa: CATSRGAATGGYTF

v_call: TRBV9
j_call: TRBJ2-3
cdr3_length: 16
clone_size: once
d_call: TRBD2
cdr3_nt: TGTGCCAGCAGCCCCCGGGGGGAGGGAGGGACAGATACGCAGTATTTT
cdr3_aa: CASSPRGEGGTDTQYF

v_call: TRBV12-3/TRBV12-4
j_call: TRBJ1-4
cdr3_length: 11
clone_size: -
d_call: -
cdr3_nt: TGTGCCAGCAGTTTAACAGGAAAACTGTTTTTT
cdr3_aa: CASSLTGKLFF

v_call: TRBV5-6
j_call: TRBJ1-2
cdr3_length: 15
clone_size: -
d_call: -
cdr3_nt: TGTGCCAGCAGCTTGAATCGCCAGGGAATATATGGCTACACCTTC
cdr3_aa: CASSLNRQGIYGYTF

v_call: TRBV4-2
j_call: TRBJ2-2
cdr3_length: 15
clone_size: -
d_call: TRBD2
cdr3_nt: TGTGCCAGCAGCCAGGGGAGGGCCGACACCGGGGAGCTGTTTTTT
cdr3_aa: CASSQGRADTGELFF

v_call: TRBV4-1
j_call: TRBJ2-2
cdr3_length: 17
clone_size: -
d_call: TRBD2
cdr3_nt: TGCGCCAGCAGCGGAATCACTAGCGGAAAAAACACCGGGGAGCTGTTTTTT
cdr3_aa: CASSGITSGKNTGELFF

v_call: TRBV7-3
j_call: TRBJ2-2
cdr3_length: 17
clone_size: -
d_call: TRBD2
cdr3_nt: TGTGCCAGCAGCTCCCCAAAGGTCGCGGGAGCCACCGGGGAGCTGTTTTTT
cdr3_aa: CASSSPKVAGATGELFF

v_call: TRBV7-8
j_call: TRBJ2-3
cdr3_length: 15
clone_size: -
d_call: -
cdr3_nt: TGTGCCAGCAGCTTAGGTAGCGCGGTCACAGATACGCAGTATTTT
cdr3_aa: CASSLGSAVTDTQYF

v_call: TRBV9
j_call: TRBJ1-1
cdr3_length: 13
clone_size: once
d_call: -
cdr3_nt: TGTGCCAGCAGCGCCCAGGGGTGGACTGAAGCTTTCTTT
cdr3_aa: CASSAQGWTEAFF

v_call: TRBV7-2
j_call: TRBJ2-1
cdr3_length: 16
clone_size: -
d_call: TRBD2
cdr3_nt: TGTGCCAGCAGTCGGACTAGCGGGGGATCTTACAATGAGCAGTTCTTC
cdr3_aa: CASSRTSGGSYNEQFF

v_call: TRBV6-5
j_call: TRBJ1-1
cdr3_length: 14
clone_size: -
d_call: TRBD1
cdr3_nt: TGTGCCAGCAGTAAGGGACAGAGGAACACTGAAGCTTTCTTT
cdr3_aa: CASSKGQRNTEAFF

v_call: TRBV2
j_call: TRBJ2-1
cdr3_length: 14
clone_size: -
d_call: TRBD2
cdr3_nt: TGTGCCAGCCACCAGCGGGAGGGACTTGTGGGGCAGTTCTTC
cdr3_aa: CASHQREGLVGQFF

v_call: TRBV2
j_call: TRBJ2-7
cdr3_length: 14
clone_size: -
d_call: TRBD2
cdr3_nt: TGTGCCAGCAGGCGGGAGGGGGTGAGCTGGGTGCAGTACTTC
cdr3_aa: CASRREGVSWVQYF

v_call: TRBV19
j_call: TRBJ1-1
cdr3_length: 13
clone_size: -
d_call: TRBD1
cdr3_nt: TGTGCTACCCTCGGCAGGGGGGACACTGAAGCTTTCTTT
cdr3_aa: CATLGRGDTEAFF

v_call: TRBV15
j_call: TRBJ1-1
cdr3_length: 15
clone_size: -
d_call: -
cdr3_nt: TGTGCCACCAGCAGAACGACAGGTATGAACACTGAAGCTTTCTTT
cdr3_aa: CATSRTTGMNTEAFF

v_call: TRBV2
j_call: TRBJ1-2
cdr3_length: 14
clone_size: few
d_call: -
cdr3_nt: TGTGCCAGCAGAGCTCAGGTTTCTAACTATGGCTACACCTTC
cdr3_aa: CASRAQVSNYGYTF

v_call: TRBV4-1
j_call: TRBJ2-7
cdr3_length: 13
clone_size: -
d_call: -
cdr3_nt: TGCGCCAGCAGCGACAGGCGATCCTACGAGCAGTACTTC
cdr3_aa: CASSDRRSYEQYF

v_call: TRBV28
j_call: TRBJ2-7
cdr3_length: 15
clone_size: -
d_call: -
cdr3_nt: TGTGCCAGCAGTTTATGGGAGACGTCCTCCTACGAGCAGTACTTC
cdr3_aa: CASSLWETSSYEQYF

v_call: TRBV19
j_call: TRBJ1-1
cdr3_length: 12
clone_size: -
d_call: -
cdr3_nt: TGTGCCAGCATCGACAGAAACACTGAAGCTTTCTTT
cdr3_aa: CASIDRNTEAFF

v_call: TRBV29-1
j_call: TRBJ2-7
cdr3_length: 16
clone_size: -
d_call: -
cdr3_nt: TGCAGCGTTGGTCCCCGTGGGGGCTCCTACTCCTACGAGCAGTACTTC
cdr3_aa: CSVGPRGGSYSYEQYF

v_call: TRBV7-9
j_call: TRBJ1-4
cdr3_length: 12
clone_size: -
d_call: -
cdr3_nt: TGTGCCAGCAGTCTGGACAGCGAAAAACTGTTTTTT
cdr3_aa: CASSLDSEKLFF

v_call: TRBV11-3
j_call: TRBJ2-5
cdr3_length: 13
clone_size: -
d_call: -
cdr3_nt: TGTGCCAGCAGCCCTGGCCCACAAGAGACCCAGTACTTC
cdr3_aa: CASSPGPQETQYF

v_call: TRBV29-1
j_call: TRBJ2-4
cdr3_length: 14
clone_size: once
d_call: TRBD1
cdr3_nt: TGCAGCGTTGCACAGGGGGGTGCCAAAAACATTCAGTACTTC
cdr3_aa: CSVAQGGAKNIQYF

v_call: TRBV3-1/TRBV3-2
j_call: TRBJ1-6
cdr3_length: 14
clone_size: -
d_call: -
cdr3_nt: TGTGCCAGCAGCCAAGATCAGTATAATTCACCCCTCCACTTT
cdr3_aa: CASSQDQYNSPLHF

v_call: TRBV7-9
j_call: TRBJ1-1
cdr3_length: 15
clone_size: -
d_call: -
cdr3_nt: TGTGCCAGCAGCCTTCGTTCAGCGTCGAACACTGAAGCTTTCTTT
cdr3_aa: CASSLRSASNTEAFF

v_call: TRBV6-1
j_call: TRBJ1-1
cdr3_length: 14
clone_size: once
d_call: -
cdr3_nt: TGTGCCAGCAGTGAACGTCAGGGCGGCACTGAAGCTTTCTTT
cdr3_aa: CASSERQGGTEAFF

v_call: TRBV2
j_call: TRBJ2-4
cdr3_length: 15
clone_size: -
d_call: -
cdr3_nt: TGTGCCAGCAGTGTAGAGGCCGGGGCCAAAAACATTCAGTACTTC
cdr3_aa: CASSVEAGAKNIQYF

v_call: TRBV4-1
j_call: TRBJ2-5
cdr3_length: 14
clone_size: -
d_call: -
cdr3_nt: TGCGCCAGCAGCCAAGGACAGAGACAAGAGACCCAGTACTTC
cdr3_aa: CASSQGQRQETQYF

v_call: TRBV4-3
j_call: TRBJ2-7
cdr3_length: 15
clone_size: -
d_call: TRBD1
cdr3_nt: TGCGCCAGCAGCCAAGTGAAGACAGGGGCGGACGAGCAGTACTTC
cdr3_aa: CASSQVKTGADEQYF

v_call: TRBV18
j_call: TRBJ2-1
cdr3_length: 12
clone_size: -
d_call: TRBD1
cdr3_nt: TGTGCCAGCTCACCACGGGGACAGGAGGAGTTCTTC
cdr3_aa: CASSPRGQEEFF

v_call: TRBV21-1
j_call: TRBJ1-2
cdr3_length: 13
clone_size: -
d_call: -
cdr3_nt: TGTGCCAGCAGCAAAATTCGGCAGGGCGGCTACACCTTC
cdr3_aa: CASSKIRQGGYTF

v_call: TRBV15
j_call: TRBJ2-1
cdr3_length: 13
clone_size: -
d_call: TRBD1
cdr3_nt: TGTGCCACCAGCACAGACAGGGGGCGAGAGCAGTTCTTC
cdr3_aa: CATSTDRGREQFF